Listed below are T cell receptor beta chains from one sample, sequenced in a study of T cells expressing NK-cell markers. Reprocessing the 5' RACE reads, TCRdb reports a single entry for every CDR3 protein and omits DNA. This table lists 150,000 or so distinct CDR3 sequences. The sequenced material came from blood T cells: a sorted CD56 or NKG2C T cell subset, CD4+ or CD8+ T cells, or bulk PBMC T cells (not recorded which). Receptors were obtained from a woman between 18 and 69 years old in good health. The CDR3 runs from the conserved cysteine through the conserved F or W.

>TRBV2|TRBJ2-2
CASGSLAGNTGELFF
>TRBV5-1|TRBJ1-2
CASSLARPTGAYGYTF
>TRBV28|TRBJ1-1
CASRTTGVNTEAFF
>TRBV30|TRBJ2-2
CAWRRQGYTGELFF
>TRBV14|TRBJ1-2
CASSQVRGDPYGYTF
>TRBV29-1|TRBJ1-2
CSVAPGGIYGYTF
>TRBV12-3/TRBV12-4|TRBJ2-4
CASTLGGQGKNIQYF
>TRBV9|TRBJ2-2
CASRTSVGTGELFF
>TRBV6-1|TRBJ1-1
CASSESDRGPSAFF
>TRBV6-5|TRBJ2-3
CASSLRGTHTQYF
>TRBV18|TRBJ2-5
CASSQNLQETQYF
>TRBV20-1|TRBJ2-7
CSVRSEDYEQYF
>TRBV6-1|TRBJ2-5
CASSENPAGETQYF
>TRBV29-1|TRBJ2-2
CSVRDGGAGELFF
>TRBV5-1|TRBJ1-2
CASSLGNTQGYGYTF
>TRBV5-5|TRBJ2-2
CASSHPLGSGSVGELFF
>TRBV29-1|TRBJ1-5
CSVATGTNQPQHF
>TRBV5-1|TRBJ2-3
CASGSSGGSDTQYF
>TRBV20-1|TRBJ1-4
CSATTQGTGFRSREKLFF
>TRBV24-1|TRBJ2-7
CATSDFGRDRADEQYF
>TRBV5-1|TRBJ1-1
CASSFLPGGLNTEAFF
>TRBV14|TRBJ1-1
CASSLRVGGYGTEAFF
>TRBV20-1|TRBJ2-7
CSASLVLAASYEQYF
>TRBV10-3|TRBJ2-5
CAISSREETQYF